This TCR beta chain was sequenced for a study of blood T cell repertoires in COVID-19. Clones were read by immunoSEQ multiplex PCR, and TCRdb kept only the in-frame ones, dropping some. This table holds over 200,000 clones, roughly 84% found once. This clone is a singleton in its sample. The germline V gene encodes CDR1 SGHDN and CDR2 FVKESK. Trimming removed 2 bases from V and 3 bases from J, with 11 bases in between. The CDR3 has 14 residues. This chain joins TRBV14 and TRBJ2-7; no clear D gene. Sequences were obtained from peripheral blood. The sequence derives from a middle-aged man who had recovered from COVID-19. The CDR3 loop is CASSQRGSFYEQYF. The CDR3, as DNA: TGTGCCAGCAGCCAAAGAGGTTCCTTCTACGAGCAGTACTTC.